Listed below are T cell receptor beta chains from one sample, sequenced in a study of T cell changes during pregnancy in multiple sclerosis. Some clones are missing from TCRdb's copy, which holds only in-frame ones; the method was immunoSEQ multiplex PCR. The data contain 84,000 or so clones, approximately 94% of them singletons. The sample was peripheral blood, taken in the third trimester of pregnancy. The receptor source for this set is a female donor with multiple sclerosis, enrolled in a pregnancy study. The CDR3 runs from the conserved cysteine through the conserved F or W. A D gene is named only where the DNA matches it firmly. Not every row has a clone size; where given, it reads once, few, many or a size class.

j_call clone_size v_call d_call cdr3_nt cdr3_aa
TRBJ2-1 NA TRBV25-1 TRBD2 TGTGCCAGCAGATTAGCGGGAGGCGTGCCTGAGCAGTTCTTC CASRLAGGVPEQFF
TRBJ1-3 NA TRBV2 TRBD1 TGTGCCAGCAGGGGACAGGGGGCTGGAAACACCATATATTTT CASRGQGAGNTIYF
TRBJ1-4 once TRBV28 TRBD1 TGTGCCAGCAAACGCCCCGGGACAGGAGGACGAAAACTGTTTTTT CASKRPGTGGRKLFF
TRBJ2-3 NA TRBV4-2 TRBD2 TGTGCCAGCAGCCACACAGCGGGAGATGGCACAGGTACGCAGTATTTT CASSHTAGDGTGTQYF
TRBJ2-5 NA TRBV10-1 NA TGCGCCAGCACCGCGGAAGAGACCCAGTACTTC CASTAEETQYF
TRBJ2-1 NA TRBV19 TRBD2 TGTGCCAGTTCCGGACTAGCGGGAGTAAATGAGCAGTTCTTC CASSGLAGVNEQFF
TRBJ2-2 NA TRBV28 NA TGTGCCAGCAGTTCGAGCACCGGGGAGCTGTTTTTT CASSSSTGELFF
TRBJ2-7 NA TRBV5-1 NA TGCGCCAGCAGTTCAGGGGTTCGCTCCTACGAGCAGTACTTC CASSSGVRSYEQYF
TRBJ2-5 NA TRBV7-2 TRBD2 TGTGCCAGCAGCCCGACTAGCGGGAGGGCGGAGACCCAGTACTTC CASSPTSGRAETQYF
TRBJ2-7 NA TRBV5-1 TRBD1 TGCGCCAGCAGCTCCTACCGGGACAGGGTGAACAACGAGCAGTACTTC CASSSYRDRVNNEQYF
TRBJ2-6 once TRBV6-4 NA TGTGCCAGCAGTGCGGTAGAGGGCAGGACCAGCTCTGGGGCCAACGTCCTGACTTTC CASSAVEGRTSSGANVLTF
TRBJ1-1 NA TRBV6-1 TRBD1 TGTGCCAGCAGCCCGGGACAGATGAACACTGAAGCTTTCTTT CASSPGQMNTEAFF
TRBJ2-1 NA TRBV7-3 NA TGTGCCAGCAGCTTACCGGGCGGGAAACCCTACAATGAGCAGTTCTTC CASSLPGGKPYNEQFF
TRBJ2-7 NA TRBV10-3 NA TGTGCCATCAGTGAAAAAGCGGAATACTCCTACGAGCAGTACTTC CAISEKAEYSYEQYF
TRBJ2-2 NA TRBV5-4 TRBD2 TGTGCCAGCAGCTTGGATCCGGGGGGGAACACCGGGGAGCTGTTTTTT CASSLDPGGNTGELFF
TRBJ2-5 NA TRBV4-3 TRBD2 TGCGCCAGCAGCCAAGAAGGGAGGGGCCAAGAGACCCAGTACTTC CASSQEGRGQETQYF
TRBJ2-1 once TRBV18 TRBD1 TGTGCCAGCTCACTCCGGGACAGGAGGCCCTACAATGAGCAGTTCTTC CASSLRDRRPYNEQFF
TRBJ2-7 NA TRBV19 NA TGTGCCAGCGGAGGAGGCGTAGGACGATACGAGCAGTACTTC CASGGGVGRYEQYF
TRBJ2-1 NA TRBV27 TRBD2 TGTGCCAGCAGTAACCTCGGGGTAGCGGGAGTGGGTGAGCAGTTCTTC CASSNLGVAGVGEQFF
TRBJ2-7 NA TRBV12-5 NA TGTGCTAGTGGACCCGGGAATACCTACGAGCAGTACTTC CASGPGNTYEQYF
TRBJ1-5 NA TRBV6-5 NA TGTGCCAGCAGTTATAGCTTTATGAGCAATCAGCCCCAGCATTTT CASSYSFMSNQPQHF
TRBJ1-5 few TRBV7-2 TRBD1 TGTGCCAGCAGCTCCCGACAGGGTAATCAGCCCCAGCATTTT CASSSRQGNQPQHF
TRBJ1-2 NA TRBV7-9 TRBD1 TGTGCCAGCAGCTTAATGGGACAGGGGACCGATGGCTACACCTTC CASSLMGQGTDGYTF
TRBJ2-3 NA TRBV7-9 NA TGTGCCAGCAGCTTCGGTGATACGCAGTATTTT CASSFGDTQYF
TRBJ2-1 NA TRBV12-5 TRBD2 TGTGCTAGTGGTTTGGTACTTAGCGGGAGCTACAATGAGCAGTTCTTC CASGLVLSGSYNEQFF
TRBJ2-1 NA TRBV7-3 TRBD1 TGTGCCAGCAGCCTTAGCCGGGACAGGGGGAACAATGAGCAGTTCTTC CASSLSRDRGNNEQFF
TRBJ2-7 NA TRBV19 NA TGTGCCAGTAGTATGGGGCAGGCCGGGCGTGAGCAGTACTTC CASSMGQAGREQYF
TRBJ2-7 NA TRBV5-4 NA TGTGCCAGCAGCTTGGGTCTCGCAGTGGAGCAGTACTTC CASSLGLAVEQYF
TRBJ2-5 NA TRBV28 NA TGTGCCAGCACCGACAGTCAAATGAATGCGGAGACCCAGTACTTC CASTDSQMNAETQYF
TRBJ1-1 NA TRBV6-5 NA TGTGCCAGCAGACTCAACCACAGGGTAGAGGCTTTCTTT CASRLNHRVEAFF